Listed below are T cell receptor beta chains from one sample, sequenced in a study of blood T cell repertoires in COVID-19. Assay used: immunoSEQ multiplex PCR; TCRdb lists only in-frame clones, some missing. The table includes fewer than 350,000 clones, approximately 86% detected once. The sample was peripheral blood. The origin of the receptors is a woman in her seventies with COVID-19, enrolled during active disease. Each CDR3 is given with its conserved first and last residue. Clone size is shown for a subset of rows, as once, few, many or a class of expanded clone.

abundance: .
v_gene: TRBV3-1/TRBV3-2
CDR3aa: CASSQAGGGGYTF

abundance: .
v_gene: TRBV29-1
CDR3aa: CSAGTSGGAGGSYEQYF

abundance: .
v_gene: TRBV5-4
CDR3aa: CASSGDQGAYNEQFF

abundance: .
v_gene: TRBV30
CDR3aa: CAWKGIGREQYF

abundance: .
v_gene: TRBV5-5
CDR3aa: CASSLVADFLYGYTF

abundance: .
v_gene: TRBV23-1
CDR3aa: CASSQPGQVSRDEQYF

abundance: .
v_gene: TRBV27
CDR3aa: CASSLGGSPPSSYNEQFF

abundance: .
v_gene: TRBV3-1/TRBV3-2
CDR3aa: CASSQGDSSNYGYTF

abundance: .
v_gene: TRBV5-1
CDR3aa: CASSLDRGDEQYF

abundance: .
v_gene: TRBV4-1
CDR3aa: CASSPSSGGRLSEQYF

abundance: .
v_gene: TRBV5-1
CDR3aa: CASSSEIAGGTDTQYF

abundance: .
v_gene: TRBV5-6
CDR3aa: CASTGGAGNYGYTF

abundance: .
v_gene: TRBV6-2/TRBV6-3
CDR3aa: CASSPRDSNYGYTF

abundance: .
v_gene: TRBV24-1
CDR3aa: CATSDPNRGQGEQFF

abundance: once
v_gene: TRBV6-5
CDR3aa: CASSKSAGRTEKLFF

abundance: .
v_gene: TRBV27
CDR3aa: CASSFARNTGELFF

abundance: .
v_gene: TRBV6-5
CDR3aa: CASTRVQAATDTQYF

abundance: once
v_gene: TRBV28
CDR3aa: CASSEGHENTIYF

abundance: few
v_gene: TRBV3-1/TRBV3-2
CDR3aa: CASSHRTGPEKLFF

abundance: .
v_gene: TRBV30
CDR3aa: CAWSGGLAGQETQYF

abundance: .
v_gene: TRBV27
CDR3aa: CASSLRPQGSFSNEKLFF

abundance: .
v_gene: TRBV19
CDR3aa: CASKSSDRGRNTEAFF

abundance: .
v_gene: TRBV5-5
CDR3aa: CASSLGQGMGYGYTF

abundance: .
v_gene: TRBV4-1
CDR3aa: CASSPRISNYGYTF

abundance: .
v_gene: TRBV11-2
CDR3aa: CASRPWGRPGELFF

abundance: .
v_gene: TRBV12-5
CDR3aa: CASGHGTGGAQPQHF

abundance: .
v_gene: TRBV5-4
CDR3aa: CASSLAQNTGELFF

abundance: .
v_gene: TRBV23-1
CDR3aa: CASSQSEVFGDRGREDEKLFF

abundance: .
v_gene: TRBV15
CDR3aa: CATSRDGRDGNTGELFF

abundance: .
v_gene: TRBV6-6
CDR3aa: CASSRPLAGAGETQYF

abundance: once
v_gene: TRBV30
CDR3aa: CAWEFRAGETQYF

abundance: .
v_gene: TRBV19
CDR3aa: CASTGDSNEAFF

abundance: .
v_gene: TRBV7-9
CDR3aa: CASSLSGSAEAFF

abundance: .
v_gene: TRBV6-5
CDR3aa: CASMGGGEAFF

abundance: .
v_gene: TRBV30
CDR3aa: CAWGGRGWDSPLHF

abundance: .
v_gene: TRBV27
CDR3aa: CASSPQGGTDTQYF

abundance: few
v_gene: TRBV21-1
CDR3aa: CASSTSGQGALYGYTF

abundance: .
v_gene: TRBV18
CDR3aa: CASSPGQGRMGGYTF

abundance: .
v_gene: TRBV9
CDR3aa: CASSVGGQVNTEAFF

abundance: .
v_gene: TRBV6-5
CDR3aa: CASKGRAYEQYF

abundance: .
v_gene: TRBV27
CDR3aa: CASSLSRTSSYEQYF

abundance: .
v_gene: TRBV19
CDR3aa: CASSIEDRANYGYTF

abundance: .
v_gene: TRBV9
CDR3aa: CASSVRVPTDTQYF

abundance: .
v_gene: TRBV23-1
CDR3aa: CAIQGGTGELFF

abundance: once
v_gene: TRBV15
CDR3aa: CATSRAHLAGKETQYF